The sequence of this TCR beta chain was determined in a study of blood T cell repertoires in COVID-19 (dated by TCRdb to about 2020). Context from the whole study: Samples from collaborators originated in the United States, Italy and Spain and spanned both the acute and convalescent phases of COVID-19. Deeply sampled blood TCRbeta repertoires from subjects exposed to, actively infected with, or recovered from COVID-19 were included in the dataset. The prospective study material was composed of cDNA or gDNA derived from T cells, B-cell-depleted T cells, or PBMCs. The repertoires were released in a freely available public database meant as a resource for research on the immune response to SARS-CoV-2. Samples came from the ongoing ImmuneRACE study (first 160 participants) plus 1,254 subjects from 6 global collaborators. The sample metadata nearly always contained a de-identified subject ID, COVID-19 status, age in years and sex. Where available, HLA class I and class II types were taken from metadata supplied by the sample provider and were not determined by assay-based typing.

Enrolling through a virtual design, the prospective study's participants ranged in age from roughly 18 to 95 years and lived across 20 to 30 United States geographic areas. To assign participants to cohorts, the prospective study relied on clinical history that participants themselves reported in a screening survey and a study questionnaire. In the prospective study, whole blood, serum and a nasopharyngeal or oropharyngeal swab were collected from each participant by mobile phlebotomists. Prospective study participants could optionally give additional blood draws and questionnaires over a roughly 2-month period. Before DNA extraction, prospective study blood samples were shipped either frozen or at room temperature. CDR1 and CDR2 are read off the germline V gene as KGHSH and LQKENI. V is cut back by 5 bases and J by 8 bases, with 19 bases in the junction unmatched. The CDR3, from cysteine to phenylalanine, totals 17 residues. The read is trimmed to its CDR3 DNA, 51 bases read in frame from base 1.

Broader findings and caveats from the paper: The amount of clinical and demographic metadata varied by source and participant and was provided uncurated.

TCRbeta CDR3 regions were amplified from genomic DNA by means of the immunoSEQ Assay, a bias-controlled multiplex PCR. On the authors' methods: Nucleated cell counts per sample were estimated from amplification of reference gene primers within the assay. To quantify the absolute abundance of each unique TCRbeta CDR3 rearrangement, sequence reads were collapsed and filtered. For each sample, productive Simpson clonality was calculated by taking the square root of Simpson's diversity index across productive rearrangements. Imported from immuneACCESS, the table was reduced by TCRdb to in-frame sequences with V and J called. These copies leave out some clones; in studies compared against another copy, an unresolved V gene accounts for under half, and the cause of the remainder is not known. That table is the source of V, J and clone size, and D and trimming were worked out from the DNA. The sample table contains roughly 250,000 clones; only one count was recorded for 87% of them. About 6% of the sample is taken by the ten largest.

With respect to this clone: Its cognate antigen has yet to be identified. Base qualities are not recorded, but no much larger clone differs from it by a single base.

Sequencing was done on a sample of PBMCs or T cells enriched from blood (not recorded which). This receptor was taken from a woman in her 30s with acute COVID-19. This receptor chain uses TRBV18 and TRBJ1-2; 8 bases in between match TRBD1. The CDR3 loop reads CASSSQRQGKTANGYTF. The nucleotides read TGTGCCAGCTCATCGCAGCGACAGGGGAAGACCGCTAACGGCTACACCTTC.